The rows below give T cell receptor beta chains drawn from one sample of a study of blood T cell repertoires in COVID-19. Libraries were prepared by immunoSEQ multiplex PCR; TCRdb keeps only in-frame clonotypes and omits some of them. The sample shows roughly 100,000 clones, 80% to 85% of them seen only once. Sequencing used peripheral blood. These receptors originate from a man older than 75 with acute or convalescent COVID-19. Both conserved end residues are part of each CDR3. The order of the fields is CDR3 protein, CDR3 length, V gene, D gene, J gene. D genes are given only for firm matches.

CASSRAQGVTDTQYF | 15 | TRBV18 | TRBD1 | TRBJ2-3
CASSGQNARNTEAFF | 15 | TRBV2 | . | TRBJ1-1
CASSTRQGLWNTEAFF | 16 | TRBV7-9 | TRBD1 | TRBJ1-1
CASRGTGFASNEQFF | 15 | TRBV6-5 | . | TRBJ2-1
CASSLGDSRHTEAFF | 15 | TRBV7-2 | TRBD1 | TRBJ1-1
CASTEEGGNGEAFF | 14 | TRBV3-1/TRBV3-2 | . | TRBJ1-1
CASSLSGGGEKLFF | 14 | TRBV27 | . | TRBJ1-4
CSASSGSVETQYF | 13 | TRBV20-1 | . | TRBJ2-5
CASSEGGQGDYEQYF | 15 | TRBV6-1 | TRBD1 | TRBJ2-7
CASIRRGSYNEQFF | 14 | TRBV28 | . | TRBJ2-1
CASSYELASDEQFF | 14 | TRBV6-5 | . | TRBJ2-1
CASTGQGDTYEQYF | 14 | TRBV28 | TRBD1 | TRBJ2-7
CASRTEINTEAFF | 13 | TRBV28 | . | TRBJ1-1
CASSPYGAYSYEQYF | 15 | TRBV6-6 | . | TRBJ2-7
CSARDIDTQYF | 11 | TRBV20-1 | . | TRBJ2-3
CASRPRVATEAFF | 13 | TRBV4-1 | . | TRBJ1-1
CASSSQGAGVSPLHF | 15 | TRBV28 | TRBD1 | TRBJ1-6
CATSDPTSGSGGYNEQFF | 18 | TRBV24-1 | TRBD2 | TRBJ2-1
CASSRGENTEAFF | 13 | TRBV5-5 | . | TRBJ1-1
CASSSGLAGGSYTDTQYF | 18 | TRBV5-1 | TRBD2 | TRBJ2-3
CAISGTGMNTEAFF | 14 | TRBV10-3 | TRBD1 | TRBJ1-1
CASSLFVQGPRGYTF | 15 | TRBV28 | TRBD1 | TRBJ1-2
CASSYSTPREGYTF | 14 | TRBV6-2/TRBV6-3 | . | TRBJ1-2
CASRERTVTTGELFF | 15 | TRBV2 | . | TRBJ2-2
CASSSDSNTEAFF | 13 | TRBV28 | . | TRBJ1-1
CASSSTGARETQYF | 14 | TRBV5-1 | TRBD1 | TRBJ2-5
CASREDSLYGELFF | 14 | TRBV5-1 | . | TRBJ2-2
CASSFGQGTGELFF | 14 | TRBV7-7 | TRBD1 | TRBJ2-2
CASSSGLAGGPGTGELFF | 18 | TRBV5-1 | TRBD2 | TRBJ2-2
CASSPRVGETQYF | 13 | TRBV18 | . | TRBJ2-5
CASSLAQTEETQYF | 14 | TRBV5-4 | . | TRBJ2-5
CASSEGLAGANVLTF | 15 | TRBV9 | TRBD2 | TRBJ2-6
CASSFGLAGVGSYNEQFF | 18 | TRBV5-1 | TRBD2 | TRBJ2-1
CAWSRARVGGTNEKLFF | 17 | TRBV30 | . | TRBJ1-4
CASSFTGDNQPQHF | 14 | TRBV5-1 | TRBD1 | TRBJ1-5
CSATRDRANTEAFF | 14 | TRBV29-1 | TRBD1 | TRBJ1-1
CASSLGVAGTYEQYF | 15 | TRBV7-7 | TRBD2 | TRBJ2-7
CASSQAEGSHQPQHF | 15 | TRBV4-1 | . | TRBJ1-5
CATSTSGSASYNEQFF | 16 | TRBV24-1 | TRBD2 | TRBJ2-1
CASRLDRDLGYTF | 13 | TRBV2 | TRBD1 | TRBJ1-2
CASSQGGSTDTQYF | 14 | TRBV4-3 | . | TRBJ2-3
CASSELRQGTGELFF | 15 | TRBV6-1 | TRBD1 | TRBJ2-2
CASSPTRGELFF | 12 | TRBV18 | . | TRBJ2-2
CASSGHMTGVENIQYF | 16 | TRBV2 | TRBD1 | TRBJ2-4
CASSLQGSGPYEQYF | 15 | TRBV3-1/TRBV3-2 | . | TRBJ2-7
CASSQDLVSGSSYNEQFF | 18 | TRBV4-1 | . | TRBJ2-1
CASSPLDIGTGANVLTF | 17 | TRBV18 | . | TRBJ2-6
CASSLVLGMNTEAFF | 15 | TRBV11-2 | . | TRBJ1-1